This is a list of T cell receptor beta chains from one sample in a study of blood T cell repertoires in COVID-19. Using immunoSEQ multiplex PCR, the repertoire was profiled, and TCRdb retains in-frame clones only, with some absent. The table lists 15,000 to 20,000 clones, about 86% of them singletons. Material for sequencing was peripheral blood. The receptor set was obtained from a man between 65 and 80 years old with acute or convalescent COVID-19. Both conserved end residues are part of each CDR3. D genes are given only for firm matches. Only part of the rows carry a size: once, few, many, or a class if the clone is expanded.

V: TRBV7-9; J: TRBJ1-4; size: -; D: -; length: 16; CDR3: CASSPRGGTAWEKLFF; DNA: TGTGCCAGCAGCCCGCGGGGGGGGACGGCTTGGGAAAAACTGTTTTTT
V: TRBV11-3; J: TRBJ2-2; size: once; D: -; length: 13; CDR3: CASSTQESGELFF; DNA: TGTGCCAGCAGCACGCAAGAGTCCGGGGAGCTGTTTTTT
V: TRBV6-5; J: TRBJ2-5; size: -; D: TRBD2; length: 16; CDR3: CASSYRLAVLKETQYF; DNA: TGTGCCAGCAGTTACCGACTAGCGGTCTTAAAGGAGACCCAGTACTTC
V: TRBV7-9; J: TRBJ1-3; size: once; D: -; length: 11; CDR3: CASQGSDTIYF; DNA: TGTGCCAGCCAGGGGAGCGACACCATATATTTT
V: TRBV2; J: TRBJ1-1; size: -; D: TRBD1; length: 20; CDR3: CASSEDGAGGKSTTHTEAFF; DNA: TGTGCCAGCAGTGAAGATGGGGCAGGGGGCAAGAGTACCACACACACTGAAGCTTTCTTT
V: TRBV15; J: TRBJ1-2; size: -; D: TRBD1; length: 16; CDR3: CATSRVTGGGGYGYTF; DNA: TGTGCCACCAGCAGGGTCACAGGGGGCGGGGGCTATGGCTACACCTTC
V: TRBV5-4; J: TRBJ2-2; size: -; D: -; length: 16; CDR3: CASSLGGTGYTGELFF; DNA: TGTGCCAGCAGCTTGGGTGGTACAGGTTACACCGGGGAGCTGTTTTTT
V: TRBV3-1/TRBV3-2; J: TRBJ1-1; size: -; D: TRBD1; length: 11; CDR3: CASSHQGGAFF; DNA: TGTGCCAGCAGTCATCAGGGGGGAGCTTTCTTT
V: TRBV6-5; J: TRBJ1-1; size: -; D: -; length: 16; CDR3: CASSYSSQGLNTEAFF; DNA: TGTGCCAGCAGTTACTCCAGTCAGGGGCTGAACACTGAAGCTTTCTTT
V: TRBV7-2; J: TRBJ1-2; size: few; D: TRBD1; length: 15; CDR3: CASSIGGGAQDGYTF; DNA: TGTGCCAGCAGCATAGGGGGCGGGGCGCAGGATGGCTACACCTTC
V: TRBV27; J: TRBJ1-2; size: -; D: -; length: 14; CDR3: CASSKEPHNYGYTF; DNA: TGTGCCAGCAGTAAAGAGCCGCATAACTATGGCTACACCTTC
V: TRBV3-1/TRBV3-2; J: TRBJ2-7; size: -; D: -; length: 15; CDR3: CASSPPWGVSYEQYF; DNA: TGTGCCAGCAGCCCCCCGTGGGGAGTCTCCTACGAGCAGTACTTC
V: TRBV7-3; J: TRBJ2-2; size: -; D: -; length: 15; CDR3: CASSLGTMNTGELFF; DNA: TGTGCCAGCAGCTTGGGGACAATGAACACCGGGGAGCTGTTTTTT